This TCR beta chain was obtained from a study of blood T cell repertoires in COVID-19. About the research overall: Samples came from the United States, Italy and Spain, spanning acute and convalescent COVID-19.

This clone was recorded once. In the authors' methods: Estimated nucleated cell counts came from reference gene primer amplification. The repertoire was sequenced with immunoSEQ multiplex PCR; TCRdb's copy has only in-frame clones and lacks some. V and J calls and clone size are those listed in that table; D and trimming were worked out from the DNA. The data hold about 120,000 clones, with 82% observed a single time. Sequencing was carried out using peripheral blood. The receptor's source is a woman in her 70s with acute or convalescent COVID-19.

In DNA, the CDR3 is TGTGCCAGCAGCGACCGGGATAAGCAAGAGACCCAGTACTTC. Translating gives CASSDRDKQETQYF. This chain links TRBV11-1 with TRBJ2-5, with a weak D call TRBD2 (5 bases). Looked up from germline, CDR1 is SGHAT and CDR2 is FQDESV (reference sequence). The CDR3 consists of 14 residues. Trimming took 5 bases from V and 2 from J, leaving 12 bases between them. Together with reference TRBV11-1 and TRBJ2-5, the CDR3 gives the full variable domain: EAEVAQSPRYKITEKSQAVAFWCDPISGHATLYWYRQILGQGPELLVQFQDESVVDDSQLPKDRFSAERLKGVDSTLKIQPAELGDSAMYLCASSDRDKQETQYFGPGTRLLVL.